Following are 25 T cell receptor beta chains from one sample sequenced in a study of blood T cell repertoires in COVID-19 (TCRdb year 2020). The protocol used for the library was the immunoSEQ multiplex PCR assay. TCRdb holds this immuneACCESS table with in-frame rearrangements only. Some clones are missing; in checked studies, unresolved V genes explain under half, and the rest has no known cause. This sample gives around 70,000 clones in total; under 90% of them show up just once. The ten biggest clones cover roughly 18% of the sample. Sequences were obtained from peripheral blood. All receptors derive from a man aged 65-85 years who had recovered from COVID-19.

The chain joins TRBV7-2 to TRBJ1-4; the match to TRBD1 covers 7 bases. V gave up 4 bases and J gave up 5 bases; unmatched junction bases: 1. Looked up from germline, CDR1 is SGHTA and CDR2 is FQGNSA. The CDR3 extends over 13 amino acids. Here the CDR3 DNA reads TGTGCCAGCAGCTCGGACAGGAATGAAAAACTGTTTTTT. Encoded protein: CASSSDRNEKLFF.

The gene calls are TRBV6-5 and TRBJ1-1; 7 bases match TRBD1. The length of the CDR3 is 13 residues. Germline V CDR1 and CDR2: MNHEY, SVGAGI. The V and J ends lost 6 bases and 3 bases, in that order; junction bases with no gene match: 4. DNA for the CDR3: TGTGCCAGCAGCCCAGGGGGGCACACTGAAGCTTTCTTT. Protein sequence: CASSPGGHTEAFF.

The rearrangement links TRBV19 to TRBJ1-1; perhaps TRBD1 as D (5 bases). CDR3 length: 16 amino acids. V lost 0 bases and J 2 bases, leaving 13 bases between the germline ends. Germline assignment: CDR1 LNHDA and CDR2 SQIVND (reference sequence). CDR3 sequence: CASSIDIRQPNTEAFF. CDR3 coding DNA: TGTGCCAGTAGTATAGACATTAGACAGCCAAACACTGAAGCTTTCTTT.

This clone occurred once. The rearrangement uses TRBV5-4 and TRBJ2-3, with 7 nucleotides matching TRBD1. CDR1 is SGHNT, CDR2 YYREEE, per germline (reference sequence). J gave up 2 bases and V 4 bases, and 7 bases lay outside the gene matches. This CDR3 is built from 15 residues. The CDR3 protein is CASSVSGQHTDTQYF. The CDR3 nucleotides read TGTGCCAGCAGCGTATCGGGACAGCACACAGATACGCAGTATTTT.

The J gene is TRBJ1-5, the V gene TRBV5-6, with unresolved D. Looked up from germline, CDR1 is SGHDT and CDR2 is YYEEEE. This CDR3 comprises 16 residues. Between the trimmed V and J ends, which lost 3 bases and 4 bases, there was a span of 17 bases. The CDR3 nucleotides read TGTGCCAGCAGCTCACGACGAGCCAGAGGAAATCAGCCCCAGCATTTT. It yields the protein CASSSRRARGNQPQHF.

The J gene is TRBJ1-3, the V gene TRBV4-3, with a possible D match to TRBD1 (5 bases). The V gene's germline CDR1 is LGHNA and CDR2 YSLEER. The germline V and J ends were trimmed by 0 bases and 8 bases, with 14 bases remaining between them. CDR3 length: 15 amino acids. CDR3 region: CASSQEKGKGYTIYF. The CDR3 DNA is TGCGCCAGCAGCCAAGAGAAGGGGAAGGGTTACACCATATATTTT.

This clone is a singleton in its sample. The J gene is TRBJ1-5, the V gene TRBV30, with TRBD1 as a possible D gene (6 bases). CDR1 is GTSNPN and CDR2 is SVGIG in the germline V gene (reference sequence). V was clipped by 3 bases and J by 1 base, with 13 bases between them. This CDR3 region has 15 residues. CDR3 sequence reads: CAWSRRGASNQPQHF. The CDR3 DNA is TGTGCCTGGAGCCGCAGGGGTGCCAGCAATCAGCCCCAGCATTTT.

V gene TRBV6-5 combines with J gene TRBJ1-1; D is ambiguous. The germline V and J ends were trimmed by 5 bases and 4 bases, with 14 bases remaining between them. The CDR3 runs to 14 residues. Germline assignment: CDR1 MNHEY and CDR2 SVGAGI. CDR3 in DNA: TGTGCCAGCAGTCCCCGGGTTGTGGCCACTGAAGCTTTCTTT. This codes for CASSPRVVATEAFF.

The chain joins TRBV5-1 to TRBJ2-7; tentative D call: TRBD1 (6 bases). The CDR3 is 15 amino acids. Trimming left V 3 bases short and J 0 bases short, with 13 bases between. CDR1 SGHRS and CDR2 YFSETQ come from the germline V gene. The CDR3 DNA is TGCGCCAGCAGCTCTCTCCAGGGGCTCTCCTACGAGCAGTACTTC. This translates into CASSSLQGLSYEQYF. The whole variable domain, filled in from reference TRBV5-1 and TRBJ2-7, reads KAGVTQTPRYLIKTRGQQVTLSCSPISGHRSVSWYQQTPGQGLQFLFEYFSETQRNKGNFPGRFSGRQFSNSRSEMNVSTLELGDSALYLCASSSLQGLSYEQYFGPGTRLTVT.

V and J are TRBV30 and TRBJ1-4; D gene ambiguous. This CDR3 spans 13 amino acids. Germline loops: CDR1 GTSNPN, CDR2 SVGIG (reference sequence). V was cut by 0 bases and J by 6 bases, with 8 bases left in between. CDR3 coding DNA: TGTGCCTGGAGTGTCACCAGGCATGAAAAACTGTTTTTT. This sequence encodes CAWSVTRHEKLFF.

The sample holds one count of this clone. CDR3 coding DNA: TGTGCCAGCATCGGAACGAACAGGGGCACAGATACGCAGTATTTT. This encodes CASIGTNRGTDTQYF. This chain connects TRBV25-1 to TRBJ2-3, with D tentatively TRBD1 (6 bases). The germline V gene encodes CDR1 MGHDK and CDR2 SYGVNS. There are 15 residues in the CDR3. V shed 7 bases and J shed 1 base, with 15 bases lying between them.

This clone came up once. The chain combines TRBV11-3 with TRBJ2-5, with no clear D. V was shortened by 2 bases and J by 3 bases, with 7 bases between the two germline ends. CDR3 length: 13 amino acids. Germline V lookup: CDR1 SGHNT, CDR2 YENEEA. The CDR3 DNA follows: TGTGCCAGCAGCTTAATCAGAAAAGAGACCCAGTACTTC. This codes for CASSLIRKETQYF.

The chain combines TRBV9 with TRBJ1-1, with 9 positions matching TRBD1. Trimming cost V 4 bases and J 5 bases; bases outside gene matches: 9. Germline-derived CDR1 and CDR2 are SGDLS and YYNGEE. The CDR3 is 15 amino acids. In DNA, the CDR3 is TGTGCCAGCAGCCCCCTACAGGGGGCGAAAACTGAAGCTTTCTTT. This translates into CASSPLQGAKTEAFF. The whole variable domain, filled in from reference TRBV9 and TRBJ1-1, reads DSGVTQTPKHLITATGQRVTLRCSPRSGDLSVYWYQQSLDQGLQFLIQYYNGEERAKGNILERFSAQQFPDLHSELNLSSLELGDSALYFCASSPLQGAKTEAFFGQGTRLTVV.

This clone was seen a handful of times. The V call is TRBV27, the J call TRBJ2-7, with a possible D match to TRBD2 (6 bases). Trimming shortened V by 2 bases and J by 0 bases, and 8 bases separated the two germline ends. Germline CDR1 is MNHEY and CDR2 is SMNVEV (reference sequence). CDR3 length: 14 residues. The CDR3 coding sequence is TGTGCCAGCAGTTTACGCGGGGACTCCTACGAGCAGTACTTC. Translating gives CASSLRGDSYEQYF.

The chain recombines TRBV9 with TRBJ1-1; no clear D. Trimming removed 2 bases at V and 2 bases at J, with 7 bases between. The V gene's germline CDR1 is SGDLS and CDR2 YYNGEE. This CDR3 has 13 residues. CDR3 nucleotides: TGTGCCAGCAGCGTCCAGGATAACACTGAAGCTTTCTTT. This encodes CASSVQDNTEAFF.

V gene TRBV6-4 combines with J gene TRBJ2-3, with 9 bases aligning to TRBD2. Germline assignment: CDR1 MRHNA and CDR2 SNTAGT. V dropped 5 bases and J dropped 3; count of bases not matched to a gene: 3. CDR3 length equals 14 residues. The CDR3 protein is CASSKGLATDTQYF. The CDR3 DNA follows: TGTGCCAGCAGTAAGGGACTAGCAACAGATACGCAGTATTTT.

The chain couples TRBV7-2 to TRBJ1-1; TRBD1 might be the D (6 bases). Per germline, CDR1 SGHTA and CDR2 FQGNSA. Between the trimmed V and J ends, which lost 3 bases and 1 base, there was a span of 12 bases. The CDR3 sequence is 15 residues long. The CDR3 DNA is TGTGCCAGCAGCTTGACAGGCAAGCCGAACACTGAAGCTTTCTTT. This gives the protein CASSLTGKPNTEAFF.

The J gene is TRBJ2-2, the V gene TRBV7-8; D not certain. This CDR3 comprises 15 residues. Germline V gives CDR1 SGHVS, CDR2 FQNEAQ. Trimming cost V 0 bases and J 1 base, with 6 bases left between them. CDR3 in amino acids: CASSLARLNTGELFF. For the CDR3, the DNA is TGTGCCAGCAGCTTAGCGCGGCTGAACACCGGGGAGCTGTTTTTT.

This clone was observed a single time. V is TRBV11-2 and J is TRBJ2-2; the D gene is possibly TRBD1 (6 bases). This CDR3 spans 16 amino acids. Germline V gives CDR1 SGHAT, CDR2 FQNNGV. V gave up 5 bases and J gave up 2 bases, with 15 bases separating them. CDR3 in DNA: TGTGCCAGCAGCCTACCCGGGACATCAAACACCGGGGAGCTGTTTTTT. Encoded protein: CASSLPGTSNTGELFF.

This clone was counted a single time. The V and J genes are TRBV18 and TRBJ2-1; TRBD2 agrees at 13 bases. Germline loops: CDR1 KGHSH, CDR2 LQKENI. Trimming removed 3 bases from V and 6 bases from J; junction bases left unmatched: 5. The CDR3 contains 16 residues. CDR3 DNA sequence: TGTGCCAGCTCACCGTTGACTAGCGGGGGGTCCAATGAGCAGTTCTTC. It yields the protein CASSPLTSGGSNEQFF.

The chain links TRBV12-5 to TRBJ1-5; the match to TRBD1 covers 7 bases. This CDR3 comprises 13 residues. V was pared by 1 base and J by 7 bases, with 1 base of the junction left unmatched. Germline V CDR1 and CDR2: LGHNT, FRNRAP. The CDR3 is CASGLDRGQPQHF. The DNA for the CDR3 is TGTGCTAGTGGTTTGGACAGGGGCCAGCCCCAGCATTTT. The complete variable domain, with remaining parts taken from reference TRBV12-5 and TRBJ1-5, reads DARVTQTPRHKVTEMGQEVTMRCQPILGHNTVFWYRQTMMQGLELLAYFRNRAPLDDSGMPKDRFSAEMPDATLATLKIQPSEPRDSAVYFCASGLDRGQPQHFGDGTRLSIL.

The V and J genes are TRBV9 and TRBJ2-3; perhaps TRBD1 as D (5 bases). CDR3 length: 15 residues. Germline CDR1 reads SGDLS; CDR2 reads YYNGEE. V was cut by 3 bases and J by 4 bases, with 15 bases left in between. In DNA form, the CDR3 reads TGTGCCAGCAGCGAGAATTCAGGGCCCCCAGATACGCAGTATTTT. It translates to CASSENSGPPDTQYF.

Worth noting for this clone: Other DNA sequences in this sample translate to the same CDR3. The chain has TRBV19 and TRBJ1-1, with D uncertain. CDR3 length: 13 amino acids. V was trimmed by 6 bases and J by 3 bases, leaving 11 bases between them. The germline gives CDR1 LNHDA, CDR2 SQIVND (reference sequence). CDR3 loop: CASSSTGDTEAFF. The CDR3 bases are TGTGCCAGTAGCTCGACCGGGGACACTGAAGCTTTCTTT.

The chain combines TRBV28 with TRBJ2-2, with D perhaps matching TRBD1 (6 bases). V was trimmed by 6 bases and J by 2 bases, leaving 13 bases between them. The CDR3 is 15 amino acids. CDR1 is MDHEN, CDR2 SYDVKM, per germline. As DNA, the CDR3 is TGTGCCAGCAGAACCGGGACACAAAACACCGGGGAGCTGTTTTTT. Protein: CASRTGTQNTGELFF.

The chain has TRBV7-2 and TRBJ2-5; 7 bases line up with TRBD1. Trimming cost V 4 bases and J 5 bases; bases outside gene matches: 7. Germline V gene data show CDR1 as SGHTA and CDR2 as FQGNSA. The CDR3 contains 14 residues. Here the CDR3 reads CASSSGQTPETQYF. CDR3 DNA sequence: TGTGCCAGCAGCTCGGGACAGACTCCGGAGACCCAGTACTTC.